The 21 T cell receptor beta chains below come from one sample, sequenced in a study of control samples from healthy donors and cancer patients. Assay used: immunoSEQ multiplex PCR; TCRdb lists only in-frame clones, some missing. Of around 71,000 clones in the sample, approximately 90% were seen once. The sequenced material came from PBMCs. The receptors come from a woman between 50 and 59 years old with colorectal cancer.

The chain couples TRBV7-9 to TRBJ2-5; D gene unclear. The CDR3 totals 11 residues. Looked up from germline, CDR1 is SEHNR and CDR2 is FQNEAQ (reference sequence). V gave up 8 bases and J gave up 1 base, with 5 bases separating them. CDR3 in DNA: TGTGCCAGCTCTCCCCAAGAGACCCAGTACTTC. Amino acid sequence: CASSPQETQYF.

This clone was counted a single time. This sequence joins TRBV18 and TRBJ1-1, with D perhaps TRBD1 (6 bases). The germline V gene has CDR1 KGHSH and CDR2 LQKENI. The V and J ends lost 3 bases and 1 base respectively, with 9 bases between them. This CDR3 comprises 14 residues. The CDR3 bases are TGTGCCAGCTCACCTTACAGGGAGAACACTGAAGCTTTCTTT. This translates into CASSPYRENTEAFF.

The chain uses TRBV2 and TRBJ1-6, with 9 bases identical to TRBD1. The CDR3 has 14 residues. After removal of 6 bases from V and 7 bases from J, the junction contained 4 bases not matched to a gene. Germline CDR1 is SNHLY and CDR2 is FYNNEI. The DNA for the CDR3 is TGTGCCAGCAGACCCGGGACAGGGAATTCACCCCTCCACTTT. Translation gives CASRPGTGNSPLHF.

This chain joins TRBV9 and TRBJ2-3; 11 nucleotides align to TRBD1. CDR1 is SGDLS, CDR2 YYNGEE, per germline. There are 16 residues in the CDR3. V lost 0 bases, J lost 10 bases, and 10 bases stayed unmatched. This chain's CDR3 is CASSVESGTGGSSQYF. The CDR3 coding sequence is TGTGCCAGCAGCGTAGAGTCCGGGACAGGGGGGTCTTCGCAGTATTTT.

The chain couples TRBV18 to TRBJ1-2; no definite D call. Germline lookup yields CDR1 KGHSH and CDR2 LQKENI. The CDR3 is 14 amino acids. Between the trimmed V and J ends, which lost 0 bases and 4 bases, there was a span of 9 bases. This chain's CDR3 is CASSPPSSFYGYTF. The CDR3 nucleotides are TGTGCCAGCTCACCACCATCCAGTTTCTATGGCTACACCTTC.

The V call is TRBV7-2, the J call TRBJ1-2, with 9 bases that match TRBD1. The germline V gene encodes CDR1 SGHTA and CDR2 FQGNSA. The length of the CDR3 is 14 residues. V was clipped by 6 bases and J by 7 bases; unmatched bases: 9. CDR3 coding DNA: TGTGCCAGCAGGAATGACGGGACAGGGCTTGGCTACACCTTC. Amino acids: CASRNDGTGLGYTF.

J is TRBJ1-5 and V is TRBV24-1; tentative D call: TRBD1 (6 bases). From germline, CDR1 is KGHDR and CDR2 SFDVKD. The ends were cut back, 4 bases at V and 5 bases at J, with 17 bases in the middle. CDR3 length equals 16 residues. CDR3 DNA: TGTGCCACCAGTGACCCGACCACAGGGCGGGATCAGCCCCAGCATTTT. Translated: CATSDPTTGRDQPQHF.

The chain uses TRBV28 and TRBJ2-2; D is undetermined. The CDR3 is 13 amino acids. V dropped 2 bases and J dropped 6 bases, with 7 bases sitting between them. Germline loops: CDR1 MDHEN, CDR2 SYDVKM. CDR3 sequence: CASSLGRAGELFF. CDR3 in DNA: TGTGCCAGCAGTTTAGGACGCGCCGGGGAGCTGTTTTTT.

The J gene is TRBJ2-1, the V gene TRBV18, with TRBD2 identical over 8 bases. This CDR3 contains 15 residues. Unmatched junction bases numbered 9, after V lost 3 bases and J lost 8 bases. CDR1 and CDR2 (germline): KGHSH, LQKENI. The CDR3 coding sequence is TGTGCCAGCTCACCTATACGGGAGGGCCGCGATGAGCAGTTCTTC. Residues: CASSPIREGRDEQFF.

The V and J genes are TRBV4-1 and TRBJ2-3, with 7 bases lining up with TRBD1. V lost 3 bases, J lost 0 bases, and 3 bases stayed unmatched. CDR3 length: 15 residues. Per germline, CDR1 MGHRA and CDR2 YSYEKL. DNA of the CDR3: TGCGCCAGCAGCCACCCGGGACAGAGCACAGATACGCAGTATTTT. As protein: CASSHPGQSTDTQYF.

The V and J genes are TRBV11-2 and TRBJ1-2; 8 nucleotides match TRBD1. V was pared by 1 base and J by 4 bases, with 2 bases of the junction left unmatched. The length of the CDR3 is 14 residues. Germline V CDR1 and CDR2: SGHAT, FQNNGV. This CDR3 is CASSLGTGSYGYTF. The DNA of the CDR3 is TGTGCCAGCAGCTTAGGGACAGGGTCCTATGGCTACACCTTC.

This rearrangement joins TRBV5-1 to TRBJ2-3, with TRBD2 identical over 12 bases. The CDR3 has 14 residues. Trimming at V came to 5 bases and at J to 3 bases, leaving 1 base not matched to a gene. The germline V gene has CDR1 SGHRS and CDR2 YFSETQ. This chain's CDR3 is CASRTSGGTDTQYF. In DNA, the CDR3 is TGCGCCAGCAGGACTAGCGGGGGTACAGATACGCAGTATTTT.

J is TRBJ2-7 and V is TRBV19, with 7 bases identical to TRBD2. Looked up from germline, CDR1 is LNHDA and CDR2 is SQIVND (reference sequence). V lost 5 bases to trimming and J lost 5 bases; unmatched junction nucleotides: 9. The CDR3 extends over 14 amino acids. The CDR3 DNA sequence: TGTGCCAGTAGTCGGAGGGAGGGTACCGACGAGCAGTACTTC. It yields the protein CASSRREGTDEQYF.

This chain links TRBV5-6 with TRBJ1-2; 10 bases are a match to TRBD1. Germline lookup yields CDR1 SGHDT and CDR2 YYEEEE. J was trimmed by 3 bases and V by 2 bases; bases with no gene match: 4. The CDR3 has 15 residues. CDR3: CASSFLTGGDYGYTF. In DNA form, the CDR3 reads TGTGCCAGCAGCTTCTTGACAGGGGGCGACTATGGCTACACCTTC.

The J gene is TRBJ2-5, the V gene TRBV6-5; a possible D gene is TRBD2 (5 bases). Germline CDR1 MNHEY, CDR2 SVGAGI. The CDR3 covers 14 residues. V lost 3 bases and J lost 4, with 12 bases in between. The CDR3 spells CASSYGGGPETQYF. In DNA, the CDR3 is TGTGCCAGCAGTTATGGTGGAGGCCCAGAGACCCAGTACTTC.

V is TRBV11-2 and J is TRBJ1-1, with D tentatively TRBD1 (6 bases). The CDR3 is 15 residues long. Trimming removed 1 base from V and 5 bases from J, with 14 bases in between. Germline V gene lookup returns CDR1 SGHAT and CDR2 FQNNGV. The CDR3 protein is CASSLVGGVRTEAFF. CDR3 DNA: TGTGCCAGCAGCTTAGTCGGGGGCGTGAGGACTGAAGCTTTCTTT.

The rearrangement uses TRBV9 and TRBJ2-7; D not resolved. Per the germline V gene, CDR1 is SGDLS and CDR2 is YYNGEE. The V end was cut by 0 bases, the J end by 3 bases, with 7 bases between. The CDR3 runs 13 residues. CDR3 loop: CASSVGVGYEQYF. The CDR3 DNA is TGTGCCAGCAGCGTAGGTGTGGGCTACGAGCAGTACTTC.

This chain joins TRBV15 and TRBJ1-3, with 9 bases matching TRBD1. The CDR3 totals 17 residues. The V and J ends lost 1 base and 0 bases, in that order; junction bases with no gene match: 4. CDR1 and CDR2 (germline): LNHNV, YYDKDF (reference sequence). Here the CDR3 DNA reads TGTGCCACCAGCAGAGGGGGACAGGGAAGCTCTGGAAACACCATATATTTT. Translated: CATSRGGQGSSGNTIYF. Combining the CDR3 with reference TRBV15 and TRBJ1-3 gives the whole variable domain DAMVIQNPRYQVTQFGKPVTLSCSQTLNHNVMYWYQQKSSQAPKLLFHYYDKDFNNEADTPDNFQSRRPNTSFCFLDIRSPGLGDTAMYLCATSRGGQGSSGNTIYFGEGSWLTVV.

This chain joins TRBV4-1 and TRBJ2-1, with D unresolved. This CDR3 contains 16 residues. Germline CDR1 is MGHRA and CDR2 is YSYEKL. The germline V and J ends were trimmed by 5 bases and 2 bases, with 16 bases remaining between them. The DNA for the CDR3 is TGCGCCAGCAGCTCCCCGGGTTCTAAAGCCTACAATGAGCAGTTCTTC. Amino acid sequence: CASSSPGSKAYNEQFF.

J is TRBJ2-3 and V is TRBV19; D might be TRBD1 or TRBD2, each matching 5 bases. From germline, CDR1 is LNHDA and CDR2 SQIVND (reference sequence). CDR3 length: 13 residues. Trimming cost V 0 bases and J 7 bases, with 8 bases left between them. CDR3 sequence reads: CASSIDWGNTQYF. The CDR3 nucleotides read TGTGCCAGTAGTATAGATTGGGGGAATACGCAGTATTTT.

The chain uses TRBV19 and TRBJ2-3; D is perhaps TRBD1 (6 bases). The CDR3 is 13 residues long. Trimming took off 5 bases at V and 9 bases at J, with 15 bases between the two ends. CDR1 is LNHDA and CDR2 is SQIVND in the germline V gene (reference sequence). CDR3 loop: CASSARQVGTQYF. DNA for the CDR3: TGTGCCAGTAGTGCCCGACAGGTGGGAACGCAGTATTTT.